This TCR beta chain was obtained from a study of T-cell memory formation after mild COVID-19. Study details: Each donor largely had its own TCR clusters.

Libraries for TCRalpha and TCRbeta carried sample barcodes and unique molecular identifiers via 5'RACE. MiXCR, applied by TCRdb to the 5' RACE reads, yields one record per CDR3 protein. The data contain 250,000 to 300,000 distinct CDR3 sequences, 15% to 20% of them singletons. The CDR3 spans 12 residues. V was clipped by 6 bases and J by 5 bases, with 13 bases between them. The germline CDR1 and CDR2 sequences are SQVTM and ANQGSEA. Overall study results and limits: CD4/CD8 balance held among clones contracting day 15 to 85, and later expanders leaned CD4+.

On this clonotype itself: Its antigen remains unidentified.

The sequence derives from a man younger than 30 who had mild COVID-19 (a few samples of this study predate the infection). Cell type and time point are not known. The V call is TRBV29-1, the J call TRBJ1-1; unclear D gene. Sequenced sample: PBMCs or a T cell subset sorted from them (not recorded which). The CDR3 coding sequence is TGCAGCGTCCCTGGAGGCTGGACTGAAGCTTTCTTT. This encodes CSVPGGWTEAFF.